Shown below are 5 T cell receptor beta chains from a single sample sequenced in a study of control samples from healthy donors and cancer patients. TCRdb keeps only in-frame clones here, not all; method: immunoSEQ multiplex PCR. This sample has roughly 180,000 clones, with 94% found just once. Sequenced material: blood. The receptors come from a woman under 30 in good health.

V gene TRBV10-3 combines with J gene TRBJ2-7; 7 nucleotides align to TRBD1. Germline trimming cut 0 bases from V and 0 bases from J; bases unmatched to any gene: 5. This CDR3 has 16 residues. CDR1 and CDR2 (germline): ENHRY, SYGVKD. Here the CDR3 reads CAISESQQGLSYEQYF. The CDR3 DNA sequence: TGTGCCATCAGTGAGTCGCAACAGGGGCTCTCCTACGAGCAGTACTTC.

V and J are TRBV4-1 and TRBJ1-1; D call uncertain. The CDR3 runs 12 residues. V lost 0 bases and J 7 bases, leaving 6 bases between the germline ends. Germline V gene data show CDR1 as MGHRA and CDR2 as YSYEKL. This chain's CDR3 is CASSQDSDEAFF. In nucleotides, the CDR3 is TGCGCCAGCAGCCAAGATTCCGATGAAGCTTTCTTT.

J is TRBJ2-3 and V is TRBV4-1; D ambiguous. This CDR3 has 12 residues. CDR1 and CDR2 (germline): MGHRA, YSYEKL. The V end lost 8 bases, the J end lost 4 bases, and 10 bases lay between the germline ends. The CDR3 region has the DNA TGCGCCAGCGGCTTTTGGGCAGATACGCAGTATTTT. Its protein is CASGFWADTQYF.

The V gene is TRBV7-2, the J gene TRBJ2-1, with D unresolved. V lost 3 bases to trimming and J lost 8 bases, with 17 bases between them. The CDR3 spans 15 residues. Germline V gene data show CDR1 as SGHTA and CDR2 as FQGNSA. The CDR3 DNA is TGTGCCAGCAGCTTTCGAGGAGCTATCGACCATGAGCAGTTCTTC. Translated: CASSFRGAIDHEQFF.

The gene calls are TRBV10-3 and TRBJ1-1; tentative D call: TRBD1 (6 bases). Germline assignment: CDR1 ENHRY and CDR2 SYGVKD. Trimming left V 9 bases short and J 9 bases short, with 14 bases between. The CDR3 runs 11 residues. CDR3 in DNA: TGTGCCATTCAACAGGGTGGAAAAGCTTTCTTT. This translates into CAIQQGGKAFF.